The 17 T cell receptor beta chains reported below all come from one sample, sequenced in a study of CD8 T cells in Susac syndrome. The RNA input was about 0.5 to 1 ug, and it was reverse transcribed with random hexamers. A single record per CDR3 protein comes from TCRdb applying MiXCR to the immunoSEQ multiplex PCR reads. The sample has 100,000 to 150,000 distinct CDR3 sequences, over 75% seen once. Sequenced sample: CD8+ T cells from PBMCs. These receptors were collected from a human donor with multiple sclerosis.

The chain uses TRBV19 and TRBJ2-3; D is unresolved. Germline CDR1 reads LNHDA; CDR2 reads SQIVND (reference sequence). Trimming left V 3 bases short and J 3 bases short, with 22 bases between. This CDR3 has 18 residues. The CDR3: CASSIPYLVPNGTDTQYF. CDR3 sequence (DNA): TGTGCCAGTAGTATCCCCTACCTCGTCCCGAATGGAACAGATACGCAGTATTTT.

The genes are TRBV2 and TRBJ2-3, with 12 bases fitting TRBD2. Germline V gives CDR1 SNHLY, CDR2 FYNNEI. CDR3 length equals 17 residues. Germline trimming cut 4 bases from V and 5 bases from J; bases unmatched to any gene: 10. Here the CDR3 DNA reads TGTGCCAGCAGTGTGAAATGGCTAGCGGGGGGGAAAGATACGCAGTATTTT. It encodes CASSVKWLAGGKDTQYF.

This clonotype was detected once. The chain combines TRBV4-1 with TRBJ1-1, with a weak D call TRBD1 (5 bases). Germline values: CDR1 MGHRA, CDR2 YSYEKL. Trimming cost V 1 base and J 6 bases, with 6 bases left between them. The CDR3 loop spans 12 amino acids. The CDR3 DNA follows: TGCGCCAGCAGCCAAGCAGGGTCTGAAGCTTTCTTT. This sequence encodes CASSQAGSEAFF.

In the case of this clonotype: The junction departs from germline at one end; a sequencing error may be responsible. This chain links TRBV5-1 with TRBJ2-7; D gene ambiguous. The CDR3 is made up of 15 amino acids. Looked up from germline, CDR1 is SGHRS and CDR2 is YFSETQ. CDR3 amino acids: CASSYNGAHSKWSCF. For the CDR3, the DNA is TGCGCCAGCAGCTACAATGGCGCCCACAGCAAATGGAGTTGCTTC. The complete variable domain, with remaining parts taken from reference TRBV5-1 and TRBJ2-7, reads KAGVTQTPRYLIKTRGQQVTLSCSPISGHRSVSWYQQTPGQGLQFLFEYFSETQRNKGNFPGRFSGRQFSNSRSEMNVSTLELGDSALYLCASSYNGAHSKWSCFGPGTRLTVT.

The V and J genes are TRBV10-3 and TRBJ2-1; D is unresolved. Trimming cost V 11 bases and J 6 bases, with 11 bases left between them. The CDR3 runs to 11 residues. Germline assignment: CDR1 ENHRY and CDR2 SYGVKD. CDR3 bases: TGTGCCTCCTGTGTAGGCAATGAGCAGTTCTTC. Translated: CASCVGNEQFF.

This clonotype was counted once. The CDR3 sequence is CASSLVLRTGPGSTGELFF. Here the CDR3 DNA reads TGTGCCAGCAGCTTAGTTCTGAGAACAGGGCCCGGGAGCACCGGGGAGCTGTTTTTT. This chain links TRBV7-9 with TRBJ2-2; D is perhaps TRBD1 or TRBD2 (6 bases each). Trimming shortened V by 1 base and J by 4 bases, and 22 bases separated the two germline ends. CDR1 and CDR2 (germline): SEHNR, FQNEAQ (reference sequence). The CDR3 spans 19 residues.

The chain carries TRBV19 and TRBJ1-1; D not certain. Trimming took 8 bases from V and 3 from J, leaving 10 bases between them. The CDR3 covers 12 residues. Germline-derived CDR1 and CDR2 are LNHDA and SQIVND (reference sequence). Here the CDR3 DNA reads TGTGCCAGTCGACCCGGAGACACTGAAGCTTTCTTT. This sequence encodes CASRPGDTEAFF. Looking up the rest from reference TRBV19 and TRBJ1-1 gives the full variable domain: DGGITQSPKYLFRKEGQNVTLSCEQNLNHDAMYWYRQDPGQGLRLIYYSQIVNDFQKGDIAEGYSVSREKKESFPLTVTSAQKNPTAFYLCASRPGDTEAFFGQGTRLTVV.

The J gene is TRBJ1-2, the V gene TRBV25-1; 9 bases align to TRBD1. The length of the CDR3 is 15 residues. Germline loops: CDR1 MGHDK, CDR2 SYGVNS. With 1 base clipped from V and 0 bases from J, the junction kept 0 bases outside the gene matches. The CDR3 sequence: CASSEWTGANYGYTF. The CDR3 DNA is TGTGCCAGCAGTGAATGGACAGGGGCTAACTATGGCTACACCTTC.

The CDR3, as DNA: TGTGCCAGCAGTTTGTTGACAGACTACGAGCAGTACTTC. It translates to CASSLLTDYEQYF. The chain uses TRBV28 and TRBJ2-7; tentative D call: TRBD1 (5 bases). Germline V gene lookup returns CDR1 MDHEN and CDR2 SYDVKM. V was trimmed by 3 bases and J by 3 bases, leaving 9 bases between them. This CDR3 region has 13 residues.

The chain couples TRBV10-3 to TRBJ1-1; 10 bases align to TRBD1. Germline CDR1 and CDR2: ENHRY and SYGVKD. The CDR3 sequence is 14 residues long. J lost 1 base, V lost 4 bases, and 0 bases had no gene match. CDR3 nucleotide sequence: TGTGCCATCAGTGGGGACAGGGGGAACACTGAAGCTTTCTTT. Encoded protein: CAISGDRGNTEAFF.

The V call is TRBV19, the J call TRBJ1-5; 7 bases line up with TRBD1. CDR3 size: 15 residues. From germline, CDR1 is LNHDA and CDR2 SQIVND (reference sequence). Trimming cost V 6 bases and J 2 bases; bases outside gene matches: 7. CDR3 coding DNA: TGTGCCAGTAGCCCCGACAGGGAGGGCAATCAGCCCCAGCATTTT. It is translated as CASSPDREGNQPQHF.

In its sample, this clonotype was seen a few times. The chain uses TRBV5-4 and TRBJ2-7; D is possibly TRBD1 (5 bases). Germline V gives CDR1 SGHNT, CDR2 YYREEE (reference sequence). V was cut by 2 bases and J by 3 bases, with 9 bases left in between. This CDR3 has 13 amino acids. As DNA, the CDR3 is TGTGCCAGCAGCTTAACAGGAAACTACGAGCAGTACTTC. Residues: CASSLTGNYEQYF.

This chain joins TRBV7-9 and TRBJ1-1; D unresolved. This CDR3 comprises 14 residues. Trimming left V 5 bases short and J 6 bases short, with 16 bases between. Germline V gene sequence: CDR1 SEHNR, CDR2 FQNEAQ (reference sequence). In DNA form, the CDR3 reads TGTGCCAGCAGCAAGACTGATCAATCGGCTGAAGCTTTCTTT. It specifies CASSKTDQSAEAFF.

The J gene is TRBJ2-1, the V gene TRBV20-1; 11 nucleotides align to TRBD2. Germline V lookup: CDR1 DFQATT, CDR2 SNEGSKA (reference sequence). V gave up 4 bases and J gave up 12 bases; unmatched junction bases: 14. There are 15 residues in the CDR3. The CDR3 loop reads CSAKSTGTSGLRQFF. CDR3 nucleotide sequence: TGCAGTGCTAAATCGACCGGGACTAGCGGCCTTCGGCAGTTCTTC.

This clonotype came up a few times. The chain couples TRBV27 to TRBJ1-1; tentatively, D is TRBD1 (5 bases). CDR3 size: 13 residues. The germline CDR1 and CDR2 sequences are MNHEY and SMNVEV (reference sequence). The V and J ends lost 3 bases and 5 bases respectively, with 10 bases between them. DNA for the CDR3: TGTGCCAGCAGTTTTGGCCGGGGGACTGAAGCTTTCTTT. It translates to CASSFGRGTEAFF.

This clonotype was picked up one time. V is TRBV29-1 and J is TRBJ2-7, with TRBD1 as a possible D gene (6 bases). CDR3 length equals 14 residues. Trimming stripped 0 bases from V and 7 bases from J, with 16 bases between. Germline V lookup: CDR1 SQVTM, CDR2 ANQGSEA. CDR3 loop: CSVEDPYRVGEQYF. DNA for the CDR3: TGCAGCGTTGAAGATCCATACAGGGTTGGGGAGCAGTACTTC.

The J gene is TRBJ2-1, the V gene TRBV27; weak D call: TRBD2 (7 bases). CDR1 is MNHEY, CDR2 SMNVEV, per germline (reference sequence). This CDR3 spans 13 amino acids. Trimming cost V 5 bases and J 8 bases, with 13 bases left between them. The CDR3 DNA reads as TGTGCCAGCAGTGGGGGGGCTGTGCATGAGCAGTTCTTC. Translation: CASSGGAVHEQFF.